This T cell receptor (beta chain) originates from a study of blood T cells in healthy people across ages. For the study at large: In model experiments, template switching was able to capture about one barcoded beta molecule for every two T cells that were present.

With a J-beta primer mix and a sample-barcoded 5' primer, a second PCR ran roughly 6 to 11 cycles. Each cDNA molecule was tagged by a template-switch adaptor that had 12 random nucleotides. TCRdb called the 5' RACE reads again in MiXCR, with one record for every CDR3 protein. Among about 1 million distinct CDR3 sequences, 25% were seen once, and the ten largest hold less than 0.75%. Points from the study as a whole: Unsorted PBMC input precluded a conclusive naive versus antigen-experienced comparison.

A few counts support this clonotype. The antigen is unknown. V lost 4 bases to trimming and J lost 0 bases; unmatched junction nucleotides: 13. CDR1 is SGDLS, CDR2 YYNGEE, per germline. There are 18 residues in the CDR3. The same specimen was also included in a second study, on T cells of mothers and their children. According to that study: All donors were healthy and Caucasian; they were three mothers and their six children.

The specimen sequenced was blood. The sequence derives from a girl between 2 and 10 years old in good health. This chain joins TRBV9 and TRBJ2-3; the match to TRBD2 covers 8 bases. CDR3 nucleotide sequence: TGTGCCAGCAGCACACGGAGGACGGGAGGGACGAGCACAGATACGCAGTATTTT. Residues: CASSTRRTGGTSTDTQYF.